This TCR beta chain was recorded in a study of beta chain features in type 1 diabetes. The sequenced template was cDNA made from the entire isolated RNA. Profiled with immunoSEQ multiplex PCR; TCRdb holds only in-frame clones, not every one. The sample records over 700,000 clones, 15% to 20% being singletons. This CDR3 comprises 13 residues. Germline-derived CDR1 and CDR2 are SQVTM and ANQGSEA. Trimming left V 2 bases short and J 3 bases short, with 10 bases between. Study results and limitations: HLA effects on TCRB rearrangement stayed unresolved here.

CD4+ cells of the naive, central memory, regulatory and stem cell-like memory types were sorted via CD45RO/CCR7/CD25/CD127/CD95/CD27. Each sorted fraction was over 95% pure. In regard to this clone: As yet, its antigen is unknown.

The clonotype originates from a woman under 30 in good health. This chain uses TRBV29-1 with TRBJ1-1; TRBD1 might be the D (5 bases). Sequencing was carried out using naive CD4+ T cells from blood. The CDR3 sequence: CSVERQMDTEAFF. The CDR3 DNA is TGCAGCGTTGAAAGACAGATGGACACTGAAGCTTTCTTT.